The source of this TCR beta chain is a study of blood T cell repertoires in COVID-19. Two negative PCRs, clearance, or symptom resolution were required of recovered Cohort 3 donors. Authors' analysis steps: Scientists estimated how many nucleated cells there were by amplifying reference gene primers. Method: immunoSEQ multiplex PCR; TCRdb's copy keeps in-frame clones and lacks some. The V and J calls and clone size were taken over from that table, and D and trimming were inferred from the DNA. Seen here are some 180,000 clones, approximately 85% observed once, and the top ten hold 5% to 8%. Trimming stripped 4 bases from V and 0 bases from J, with 14 bases between. Germline V CDR1 and CDR2: LNHDA, SQIVND (reference sequence). This CDR3 region has 16 residues.

J is TRBJ2-3 and V is TRBV19; a possible D gene is TRBD2 (5 bases). Input material: PBMCs or T cells enriched from blood (not recorded which). The clonotype was recovered from a man aged 35-49 years who had recovered from COVID-19. In DNA, the CDR3 is TGTGCCAGTAGTACCGGACGGAGGACTAGCACAGATACGCAGTATTTT. Its protein product is CASSTGRRTSTDTQYF.